The clone carrying this TCR beta chain was seen a few times. These data come from a study of patients and donors after allogeneic stem cell transplantation. TCRdb recomputed calls from the RT-PCR reads with MiXCR, one row per CDR3 protein. The sample has 150,000 to 200,000 distinct CDR3 sequences; 25% to 35% are singletons. Germline CDR1 reads SNHLY; CDR2 reads FYNNEI. V lost 0 bases, J lost 2 bases, and 8 bases stayed unmatched. The CDR3 consists of 17 residues. This clonotype was sampled from a human donor who was either an allogeneic HSCT recipient or a stem cell or donor lymphocyte infusion donor (not recorded which). It is not recorded whose cells these are; they may come from a transplant donor. The chain uses TRBV2 and TRBJ2-7; 9 nucleotides line up with TRBD1. Source material: blood, either unsorted or a sorted T cell fraction (not recorded which). The CDR3 region is CASSEALAWDRAYEQYF. The DNA for the CDR3 is TGTGCCAGCAGTGAAGCGCTGGCGTGGGACAGGGCCTACGAGCAGTACTTC.